In this sample, the clone carrying this TCR beta chain turned up a few times. These data belong to a study of response to subunit inactivated influenza vaccine. TCRdb independently ran MiXCR on the RT-PCR reads; one entry per CDR3 protein. The table shows about 620,000 distinct CDR3 sequences, with 11% occurring only once. V was shortened by 6 bases and J by 2 bases, with 7 bases between the two germline ends. The CDR3 is 13 residues long. Germline CDR1 LNHDA, CDR2 SQIVND (reference sequence). These data also featured in a second study, about T cells expressing NK-cell markers. From that study: UMIs were included in TCR beta cDNA generated by 5'RACE template switching. Sorted CD3+CD56+NKG2C+, CD3+CD56+NKG2C- and CD3+CD56-NKG2C+ T-cell subsets were beta-chain profiled. Serological testing identified most of the eight sequenced donors as HCMV-seropositive and one as seronegative.

The chain employs TRBV19 and TRBJ1-4, with D uncertain. This sequence was found in a man in his forties or fifties who received an inactivated influenza vaccine. This specimen was PBMCs from blood, taken on the day of vaccination. The CDR3 DNA reads as TGTGCCAGTAGGGTCGGGACTAATGAAAAACTGTTTTTT. Translating gives CASRVGTNEKLFF.